The 30 T cell receptor beta chains given below trace back to one sample, sequenced in a study of blood T cell repertoires in COVID-19. Assay: immunoSEQ multiplex PCR; the TCRdb copy retains only in-frame clones and omits some. The sample includes a few hundred thousand clones, 88% of them seen just once. The sample taken for sequencing was PBMCs or T cells enriched from blood (not recorded which). Source of these receptors: a woman in her thirties who had recovered from COVID-19.

The chain joins TRBV5-4 to TRBJ2-2, with D tentatively TRBD2 (6 bases). The germline V and J ends were trimmed by 5 bases and 4 bases, with 12 bases remaining between them. CDR3 length equals 14 residues. Germline V gene data show CDR1 as SGHNT and CDR2 as YYREEE (reference sequence). CDR3 in amino acids: CASSPGLTTGELFF. DNA for the CDR3: TGTGCCAGCAGTCCGGGACTCACCACCGGGGAGCTGTTTTTT.

This clone was recorded only once. This chain links TRBV2 with TRBJ1-1; 8 nucleotides agree with TRBD1. The CDR3 length is 15 residues. The germline CDR1 and CDR2 sequences are SNHLY and FYNNEI. Germline trimming cut 6 bases from V and 3 bases from J; bases unmatched to any gene: 9. The CDR3 region has the DNA TGTGCCAGCAGAGTACGGACAGGGACGGACACTGAAGCTTTCTTT. Its protein is CASRVRTGTDTEAFF.

The rearrangement uses TRBV18 and TRBJ1-1; TRBD1 matches 8 bases. In germline, CDR1 is KGHSH, CDR2 LQKENI. V lost 3 bases, J lost 4 bases, and 10 bases stayed unmatched. The CDR3 spans 16 residues. The CDR3 DNA is TGTGCCAGCTCACCCCAAGGACAGGGTTGGAGCACTGAAGCTTTCTTT. Protein sequence: CASSPQGQGWSTEAFF.

The chain combines TRBV29-1 with TRBJ1-1; TRBD1 agrees at 7 bases. The CDR3 has 12 residues. The trim removed 3 bases at V and 11 bases at J, leaving 9 bases unmatched. The V gene's germline CDR1 is SQVTM and CDR2 ANQGSEA. Written as DNA, the CDR3 is TGCAGCGTTGAGGCCACAGGGGTTCTCGCTTTCTTT. It encodes CSVEATGVLAFF.

The V gene is TRBV4-3, the J gene TRBJ1-1, with D perhaps TRBD1 (5 bases). V gave up 0 bases and J gave up 1 base, with 9 bases separating them. Looked up from germline, CDR1 is LGHNA and CDR2 is YSLEER. The CDR3 is made up of 15 amino acids. The CDR3, as DNA: TGCGCCAGCAGCCAAGACTGGGGGGGGAACACTGAAGCTTTCTTT. It translates to CASSQDWGGNTEAFF.

CDR3 loop: CASSLARGGGETQYF. CDR3 DNA sequence: TGCGCCAGCAGCTTGGCGAGGGGGGGCGGAGAGACCCAGTACTTC. The rearrangement joins TRBV5-1 to TRBJ2-5; weak D call: TRBD2 (7 bases). From germline, CDR1 is SGHRS and CDR2 YFSETQ. Trimming removed 0 bases from V and 4 bases from J, with 13 bases in between. This CDR3 comprises 15 residues.

As DNA, the CDR3 is TGTGCCAGCAGCTCTACTACCGGGACATCACATCTAGCCAAAAACATTCAGTACTTC. Protein: CASSSTTGTSHLAKNIQYF. The chain links TRBV7-8 to TRBJ2-4; TRBD1 is a possible D gene (6 bases). Trimming took off 4 bases at V and 0 bases at J, with 22 bases between the two ends. The CDR3 is 19 amino acids. Germline CDR1 and CDR2: SGHVS and FQNEAQ.

The chain joins TRBV18 to TRBJ1-4; a weak D match, TRBD1 (5 bases). CDR3 length: 14 amino acids. Germline V gene data show CDR1 as KGHSH and CDR2 as LQKENI. With 2 bases removed from V and 3 bases from J, the gap between germline ends came to 7 bases. Written as DNA, the CDR3 is TGTGCCAGCTCACCAGTGACAGCTAATGAAAAACTGTTTTTT. This translates into CASSPVTANEKLFF.

The chain recombines TRBV5-1 with TRBJ2-1, with D maybe TRBD1 (5 bases). Germline values: CDR1 SGHRS, CDR2 YFSETQ. Trimming left V 1 base short and J 7 bases short, with 15 bases between. The CDR3 contains 15 residues. CDR3 sequence (DNA): TGCGCCAGCAGCTTGTGGAGTGCAGGGCAAAATGAGCAGTTCTTC. It specifies CASSLWSAGQNEQFF. Filled out from reference TRBV5-1 and TRBJ2-1, the complete variable domain reads KAGVTQTPRYLIKTRGQQVTLSCSPISGHRSVSWYQQTPGQGLQFLFEYFSETQRNKGNFPGRFSGRQFSNSRSEMNVSTLELGDSALYLCASSLWSAGQNEQFFGPGTRLTVL.

The chain joins TRBV6-5 to TRBJ2-1; 9 bases match TRBD2. The CDR3 runs 16 residues. The germline gives CDR1 MNHEY, CDR2 SVGAGI. V lost 0 bases, J lost 2 bases, and 2 bases stayed unmatched. CDR3 nucleotides: TGTGCCAGCAGTTACTCGGCTAGCGGGACCTACAATGAGCAGTTCTTC. It translates to CASSYSASGTYNEQFF.

The chain carries TRBV27 and TRBJ2-3; tentative D call: TRBD1 (5 bases). Germline CDR1 and CDR2: MNHEY and SMNVEV (reference sequence). The CDR3 is made up of 17 amino acids. Trimming shortened V by 3 bases and J by 5 bases, and 21 bases separated the two germline ends. CDR3 region: CASSLRQGPLFGDTQYF. CDR3 nucleotide sequence: TGTGCCAGCAGTTTGCGGCAGGGCCCCCTCTTTGGAGATACGCAGTATTTT.

This clone was recorded a few times. The chain employs TRBV7-9 and TRBJ1-2, with D possibly matching TRBD1 (5 bases). This CDR3 spans 14 amino acids. Germline V gives CDR1 SEHNR, CDR2 FQNEAQ (reference sequence). Trimming shortened V by 3 bases and J by 1 base, and 9 bases separated the two germline ends. The CDR3 here is CASSLPGFNYGYTF. The CDR3 nucleotides are TGTGCCAGCAGCTTGCCAGGGTTTAACTATGGCTACACCTTC.

Concerning this clone: This sample includes further DNA sequences coding for the same CDR3. The chain employs TRBV6-5 and TRBJ2-7; 8 bases agree with TRBD1. CDR3 length: 13 residues. From germline, CDR1 is MNHEY and CDR2 SVGAGI. The V segment lost 5 bases and the J segment 2 bases; nucleotides outside the gene matches: 2. The CDR3 DNA reads as TGTGCCAGCAGTAGACAGGGGCCCTACGAGCAGTACTTC. Translating gives CASSRQGPYEQYF.

A remark on this clone: Its ends do not fully match the called genes, so a read error is possible. V is TRBV7-9 and J is TRBJ1-2, with D perhaps matching TRBD1 (6 bases). CDR1 is SEHNR, CDR2 FQNEAQ, per germline (reference sequence). This CDR3 is 14 amino acids long. In DNA form, the CDR3 reads TGTGCCAGCAGCCCAAGCCGGACAGAGGTAAACAAGTCCTTC. It translates to CASSPSRTEVNKSF.

The rearrangement uses TRBV5-8 and TRBJ2-1, with D unresolved. V lost 10 bases and J 8 bases, leaving 10 bases between the germline ends. The CDR3 is 10 residues long. From germline, CDR1 is SGHTS and CDR2 YDEGEE. The CDR3 here is CAAGFYEQFF. Here the CDR3 DNA reads TGTGCCGCAGGTTTCTATGAGCAGTTCTTC.

The chain links TRBV21-1 to TRBJ2-5; the table calls TRBD2, which could not be checked here. TRBV21-1 is given as a pseudogene. The CDR3 has 16 amino acids. CDR3 region: CASSPFFGGARETQYF. The DNA of the CDR3 is TGTGCCAGCAGCCCCTTCTTCGGGGGGGCCCGGGAGACCCAGTACTTC.

J is TRBJ1-2 and V is TRBV6-5; the match to TRBD1 covers 9 bases. This CDR3 contains 13 residues. J gave up 7 bases and V 4 bases, and 4 bases lay outside the gene matches. CDR1 MNHEY and CDR2 SVGAGI come from the germline V gene. Written as DNA, the CDR3 is TGTGCCAGCAGTTCTACAGGGGGCAGTGGCTACACCTTC. Translated: CASSSTGGSGYTF.

This sequence joins TRBV7-8 and TRBJ2-3; the match to TRBD2 covers 12 bases. Trimming cost V 5 bases and J 6 bases; bases outside gene matches: 12. Germline V CDR1 and CDR2: SGHVS, FQNEAQ. The CDR3 runs 17 residues. CDR3 residues: CASSRGPSGGAADTQYF. In nucleotides, the CDR3 is TGTGCCAGCAGCCGAGGCCCTAGCGGGGGGGCCGCGGATACGCAGTATTTT.

The chain recombines TRBV5-8 with TRBJ2-7; 9 nucleotides match TRBD1. V lost 3 bases, J lost 2 bases, and 12 bases stayed unmatched. The CDR3 loop spans 17 amino acids. The germline V gene encodes CDR1 SGHTS and CDR2 YDEGEE. In nucleotides, the CDR3 is TGTGCCAGCAGCTCCCAACCATGGGACAGGGCCGCCTACGAGCAGTACTTC. This codes for CASSSQPWDRAAYEQYF.

V gene TRBV30 combines with J gene TRBJ2-1, with 7 bases matching TRBD2. Germline CDR1 GTSNPN, CDR2 SVGIG (reference sequence). The CDR3 has 14 residues. Trimming removed 0 bases from V and 6 bases from J; junction bases left unmatched: 5. In nucleotides, the CDR3 is TGTGCCTGGAGTGTATCTGCGGGAGTCAATGAGCAGTTCTTC. It codes for CAWSVSAGVNEQFF.

The J gene is TRBJ2-2, the V gene TRBV6-5, with no clear D. Trimming removed 2 bases at V and 6 bases at J, with 7 bases between. The germline gives CDR1 MNHEY, CDR2 SVGAGI. The CDR3 runs to 13 residues. The CDR3 sequence is CASSYGLAGELFF. The CDR3 DNA follows: TGTGCCAGCAGTTACGGTCTAGCCGGGGAGCTGTTTTTT.

The chain has TRBV6-5 and TRBJ1-2; D is perhaps TRBD1 (5 bases). Germline lookup yields CDR1 MNHEY and CDR2 SVGAGI. Trimming removed 7 bases at V and 7 bases at J, with 22 bases between. CDR3 length: 15 amino acids. The CDR3 region has the DNA TGTGCCAGCACCTTCGACACGGAGGGGCTCGGTGGCTACACCTTC. This codes for CASTFDTEGLGGYTF.

The chain uses TRBV6-5 and TRBJ2-1; TRBD1 agrees at 11 bases. The CDR3 totals 15 residues. CDR1 MNHEY and CDR2 SVGAGI come from the germline V gene. With V trimmed by 6 bases and J by 0 bases, 1 base remained unmatched. CDR3 residues: CASRGTGGSYNEQFF. CDR3 nucleotide sequence: TGTGCCAGCAGAGGGACAGGGGGCTCCTACAATGAGCAGTTCTTC.

On this clone itself: A junction boundary mismatches the germline segment, possibly from a read error. This chain uses TRBV6-1 with TRBJ2-5, with D perhaps matching TRBD1 (6 bases). This CDR3 has 13 amino acids. CDR1 is MNHNS, CDR2 SASEGT, per germline. Here the CDR3 reads CASGDRLQETQYF. In DNA form, the CDR3 reads TGTGCCAGCGGTGACAGGCTTCAAGAGACCCAGTACTTC.

The V gene is TRBV7-8, the J gene TRBJ1-5; D uncertain. V dropped 1 base and J dropped 7 bases, with 17 bases sitting between them. The CDR3 contains 16 residues. Germline V gene data show CDR1 as SGHVS and CDR2 as FQNEAQ. The CDR3 here is CASSLEAPTLRQPQHF. The CDR3 DNA follows: TGTGCCAGCAGCTTAGAGGCCCCGACACTTAGACAGCCCCAGCATTTT.

The J gene is TRBJ2-2, the V gene TRBV14; perhaps TRBD1 as D (6 bases). The germline gives CDR1 SGHDN, CDR2 FVKESK. V was shortened by 4 bases and J by 6 bases, with 9 bases between the two germline ends. The CDR3 covers 13 residues. The CDR3 spells CASSRKGAGELFF. The DNA for the CDR3 is TGTGCCAGCAGCCGGAAGGGGGCCGGGGAGCTGTTTTTT. The whole variable domain, filled in from reference TRBV14 and TRBJ2-2, reads EAGVTQFPSHSVIEKGQTVTLRCDPISGHDNLYWYRRVMGKEIKFLLHFVKESKQDESGMPNNRFLAERTGGTYSTLKVQPAELEDSGVYFCASSRKGAGELFFGEGSRLTVL.

The chain joins TRBV5-1 to TRBJ1-3; D unresolved. Trimming pared 0 bases from V and 0 bases from J, leaving 10 bases between. This CDR3 contains 16 residues. The germline V gene encodes CDR1 SGHRS and CDR2 YFSETQ. The CDR3 region has the DNA TGCGCCAGCAGCTTGGTTGGAGCCTTCTCTGGAAACACCATATATTTT. Protein product: CASSLVGAFSGNTIYF.

The rearrangement links TRBV6-2 or TRBV6-3 to TRBJ1-2, with D hard to call. The CDR3 extends over 13 amino acids. V lost 2 bases and J 9 bases, leaving 13 bases between the germline ends. Germline values: CDR1 MNHEY, CDR2 SVGEGT. CDR3 sequence (DNA): TGTGCCAGCAGTTACCCGACACCCCGGAGCTACACCTTC. Amino acids: CASSYPTPRSYTF.

V is TRBV7-2 and J is TRBJ1-2; a possible D gene is TRBD1 (6 bases). CDR1 and CDR2 (germline): SGHTA, FQGNSA. V gave up 5 bases and J gave up 5 bases, with 12 bases separating them. The CDR3 consists of 13 residues. In DNA, the CDR3 is TGTGCCAGCAGCCCCAGGGGCGGGTATGGCTACACCTTC. This translates into CASSPRGGYGYTF.

To note about this clone: This sample also contains other DNA sequences that code for the same CDR3. The chain employs TRBV6-5 and TRBJ1-2; D perhaps matches TRBD1 (5 bases). Germline V gene lookup returns CDR1 MNHEY and CDR2 SVGAGI. The V gene lost 0 bases and the J gene lost 4 bases, with 9 bases spanning the gap. CDR3 length equals 14 residues. CDR3 DNA: TGTGCCAGCAGTTACTCCACAGGTGGCTATGGCTACACCTTC. As protein: CASSYSTGGYGYTF.